This T cell receptor (beta chain) was captured by sequencing in a study of blood T cell repertoires in COVID-19. Study context: Acute and convalescent COVID-19 specimens originated in the United States, Italy and Spain. T cells, B-cell-depleted T cells, or PBMCs provided the cDNA or gDNA that served as material.

Produced via immunoSEQ multiplex PCR; TCRdb's table is partial and in-frame only. The sample lists some 250,000 clones; about 90% were seen once. Germline lookup yields CDR1 SGHVS and CDR2 FQNEAQ. With V trimmed by 2 bases and J by 0 bases, 6 bases remained unmatched. CDR3 length: 18 amino acids. The clonotype was recovered from a woman between 25 and 40 years old who had recovered from COVID-19. V and J are TRBV7-8 and TRBJ2-6, with 8 bases identical to TRBD1. Sequencing was done on a sample of peripheral blood. The CDR3 loop is CASSLRDRSISGANVLTF. In DNA, the CDR3 is TGTGCCAGCAGCTTACGGGACAGGTCGATCTCTGGGGCCAACGTCCTGACTTTC.